This T cell receptor beta chain comes out of a study of spatial heterogeneity in lung cancer. By sample share, this clonotype is medium-sized. Since the library was made to target alpha chains, this beta chain is a stray read and its abundance is not meaningful. Specified time point: sample taken at primary tumor resection. TCRdb reanalysed the 5' RACE reads using MiXCR and keeps one entry per CDR3 protein. The repertoire consists of about 3,300 distinct CDR3 sequences, with roughly 3.4% occurring once and the leading ten covering approximately 16%. This CDR3 is 18 amino acids long. With 5 bases clipped from V and 4 bases from J, the junction kept 9 bases outside the gene matches. Germline V CDR1 and CDR2: SGHTA, FQGNSA.

This clonotype was obtained from a human donor with early-stage non-small cell lung cancer. The sample consisted of lung tissue, taken at surgery. V and J are TRBV7-2 and TRBJ2-1; 15 nucleotides line up with TRBD2. The CDR3 loop is CASSQGLAGGWLYNEQFF. The CDR3 DNA reads as TGTGCCAGCAGCCAAGGACTAGCGGGGGGGTGGTTATACAATGAGCAGTTCTTC.